This note documents a single T cell receptor beta chain sequence. Its target is unknown. This record belongs to a study of response to subunit inactivated influenza vaccine. Study observations and caveats: New T cells are recruited in small numbers by each seasonal influenza vaccination, according to the authors' suggestion.

TCRdb ran MiXCR on the RT-PCR reads and lists one entry per CDR3 protein. The repertoire holds under 500,000 distinct CDR3 sequences, with approximately 10% as singletons. CDR1 and CDR2 from the germline V gene are SGHTA and FQGNSA. CDR3 size: 14 residues. After removal of 8 bases from V and 6 bases from J, the junction contained 13 bases not matched to a gene. This sequence originates from a man over 45 who received an inactivated influenza vaccine. The chain is built from TRBV7-2 and TRBJ2-7; 7 bases agree with TRBD1. The sequences come from PBMCs from blood, collected roughly 48 days after vaccination. CDR3 bases: TGTGCCAGCGACTTACAGGGGCTTTCTGGCGAGCAGTACTTC. Its translation is CASDLQGLSGEQYF.